This passage covers 8 T cell receptor beta chains from one sample sequenced in a study of beta chain features in type 1 diabetes. Every isolated RNA sample was fully reverse transcribed, so sequencing captured expressed TCRB transcripts. Assay: immunoSEQ multiplex PCR; the TCRdb copy retains only in-frame clones and omits some. In the table there are 37,000 or so clones, 45% to 50% of which are singletons. Material: central memory CD4+ T cells from blood. The receptors stem from a woman aged 18 to 35 in good health.

This chain uses TRBV9 with TRBJ1-4, with 7 bases matching TRBD1. Germline lookup yields CDR1 SGDLS and CDR2 YYNGEE. This CDR3 is 16 amino acids long. Unmatched junction bases numbered 5, after V lost 3 bases and J lost 0 bases. CDR3 loop: CASSERGLATNEKLFF. CDR3 DNA: TGTGCCAGCAGCGAGAGGGGGCTCGCAACTAATGAAAAACTGTTTTTT.

This clone was found a few times. The chain combines TRBV5-6 with TRBJ1-4; D might be TRBD1 (5 bases). CDR1 and CDR2 from the germline V gene are SGHDT and YYEEEE. With 2 bases removed from V and 11 bases from J, the gap between germline ends came to 16 bases. There are 14 residues in the CDR3. The CDR3 spells CASSFDRISEKLFF. The CDR3 nucleotides are TGTGCCAGCAGCTTTGACAGAATAAGTGAGAAACTGTTTTTT.

CDR3 DNA sequence: TGCGCCAGCAGCTTTTCCCCGACAGGTCCCCCCGAGCAGTACTTC. Translated: CASSFSPTGPPEQYF. The genes are TRBV5-1 and TRBJ2-7, with D maybe TRBD1 (6 bases). The V gene's germline CDR1 is SGHRS and CDR2 YFSETQ. V was pared by 2 bases and J by 6 bases, with 18 bases between. The CDR3 sequence is 15 residues long.

The J gene is TRBJ1-2, the V gene TRBV5-1; D is ambiguous. The CDR3 extends over 14 amino acids. From germline, CDR1 is SGHRS and CDR2 YFSETQ. Trimming left V 4 bases short and J 1 base short, with 11 bases between. The CDR3 nucleotides read TGCGCCAGCAGCGCGGATCACATTAACTATGGCTACACCTTC. Its protein is CASSADHINYGYTF.

This clone was counted between two and nine times. CDR3 sequence reads: CASSVDTLSNQPQHF. The CDR3, as DNA: TGTGCCAGCAGCGTTGACACGTTGAGCAATCAGCCCCAGCATTTT. V and J are TRBV7-2 and TRBJ1-5; D gene unclear. The CDR3 has 15 amino acids. V was cut by 5 bases and J by 1 base, with 12 bases left in between. Germline CDR1 is SGHTA and CDR2 is FQGNSA.

The chain couples TRBV7-2 to TRBJ2-3, with TRBD2 as a possible D gene (5 bases). CDR1 SGHTA and CDR2 FQGNSA come from the germline V gene. This CDR3 spans 13 amino acids. V lost 7 bases to trimming and J lost 5 bases, with 13 bases between them. DNA for the CDR3: TGTGCCAGCACCCAGGTCGGGGTAGATACGCAGTATTTT. It is translated as CASTQVGVDTQYF.

This clone showed up just a few times. The chain recombines TRBV2 with TRBJ2-2; the D gene is possibly TRBD2 (6 bases). CDR3 length: 16 residues. The germline V gene encodes CDR1 SNHLY and CDR2 FYNNEI. V was shortened by 5 bases and J by 5 bases, with 18 bases between the two germline ends. DNA of the CDR3: TGTGCCAGCAGTCCCATAGCGGCTACGGGGACCGGGGAGCTGTTTTTT. It encodes CASSPIAATGTGELFF.

J is TRBJ2-3 and V is TRBV29-1, with 7 positions matching TRBD2. V shed 4 bases and J 2 bases; nucleotides not matched to a gene: 9. This CDR3 is 15 amino acids long. Germline CDR1 is SQVTM and CDR2 is ANQGSEA. The CDR3 DNA sequence: TGCAGCGTTGCCACTGGGACTACCGTCACAGATACGCAGTATTTT. Translation gives CSVATGTTVTDTQYF.